The clone carrying this T cell receptor beta chain was detected ten times or more. From roughly 400 ng of RNA, a library with molecular barcoded alpha/delta and beta/gamma adaptors was made. TCRdb ran MiXCR on the reads and lists one entry per CDR3 protein. Of 40,000 or so distinct CDR3 sequences in the sample, 11% to 15% were seen once. These data originate in a study of read filtering for tumor transcriptome and immune sequencing. Germline V gives CDR1 KGHDR, CDR2 SFDVKD. The V gene end was trimmed by 4 bases and the J gene end by 3 bases; junction bases not matched to a gene: 4. The CDR3 extends over 15 amino acids.

The sequenced sample was a population of CD138-negative cells sorted from bone marrow. The chain combines TRBV24-1 with TRBJ2-2; 7 bases line up with TRBD1. The source is a donor at least 40 years old with multiple myeloma. CDR3 loop: CATSETDRDTGELFF. CDR3 in DNA: TGTGCCACCAGTGAGACCGACAGGGACACCGGGGAGCTGTTTTTT.